Listed below are T cell receptor beta chains from one sample, sequenced in a study of T-cell memory formation after mild COVID-19. One entry per CDR3 protein results from TCRdb running MiXCR on the 5' RACE reads. The sample yields over 450,000 distinct CDR3 sequences, about a fifth seen once. Source material: PBMCs or a T cell subset sorted from them (not recorded which). These TCRs come from an adult woman who had mild COVID-19 (a few samples of this study predate the infection). Cell type and time point are not known. Each CDR3 is given with its conserved first and last residue. D genes are given only for firm matches. The listing skips clone size in some rows; elsewhere it reads once, few, many or a size class.

16,TRBV7-6,TRBJ2-3,few,-,TGTGCCAGCAGCCCCTTTAGCGGAACTAGCACAGATACGCAGTATTTT,CASSPFSGTSTDTQYF
14,TRBV29-1,TRBJ2-1,few,-,TGCAGCGTTGCAGGGTTAGACCGGAACAGTGAGCAGTTCTTC,CSVAGLDRNSEQFF
13,TRBV7-2,TRBJ2-7,few,-,TGTGCCAGCAGCCGGGCTCTCTCCTACGAGCAGTACTTC,CASSRALSYEQYF
15,TRBV12-3/TRBV12-4,TRBJ2-3,few,-,TGTGCCAGCAGTCTAGAGCAGGCCACGGGGATGACGCAGTATTTT,CASSLEQATGMTQYF
16,TRBV7-9,TRBJ1-1,-,-,TGTGCCAGCAGCTTAGGACGCGGGACACCGAACACTGAAGCTTTCTTT,CASSLGRGTPNTEAFF
14,TRBV5-1,TRBJ2-1,many,TRBD1,TGCGCCAGCAGCTTGGGACAGGGGGTCGATGAGCAGTTCTTC,CASSLGQGVDEQFF
15,TRBV5-1,TRBJ2-2,-,-,TGCGCCAGCAGCTTGGGCAGGGGGGACACCGGGGAGCTGTTTTTT,CASSLGRGDTGELFF
14,TRBV5-1,TRBJ2-1,few,-,TGCGCCAGCAGAAACGATGGGTCCTACAATGAGCAGTTCTTC,CASRNDGSYNEQFF
16,TRBV5-6,TRBJ2-7,-,TRBD1,TGTGCCAGCAGCCTCTCCCCCGGGACAGGGGTCTACGAGCAGTACTTC,CASSLSPGTGVYEQYF
13,TRBV11-3,TRBJ2-7,few,TRBD1,TGTGCCAGCAGCGGGACAGCTCCGAACGAGCAGTACTTC,CASSGTAPNEQYF
15,TRBV6-6,TRBJ1-5,few,-,TGTGCCAGCAGTTACGGGGGGACCAGCAATCAGCCCCAGCATTTT,CASSYGGTSNQPQHF
16,TRBV9,TRBJ2-3,few,TRBD2,TGTGCCAGCAGCGGGGGACTAGCGGGGTGGAAAGATACGCAGTATTTT,CASSGGLAGWKDTQYF
16,TRBV24-1,TRBJ2-7,-,TRBD2,TGTGCCACCAGTGATTTGAACCCAGCGGGAGCCCACGAGCAGTACTTC,CATSDLNPAGAHEQYF
16,TRBV7-3,TRBJ2-5,-,TRBD1,TGTGCCAGCAGCGAAGGACAGGGATCCGTCCGAGAGACCCAGTACTTC,CASSEGQGSVRETQYF
10,TRBV6-6,TRBJ2-2,few,-,TGTGCCAGCAGATCTGGGGAGCTGTTTTTT,CASRSGELFF
14,TRBV6-5,TRBJ1-2,-,-,TGTGCCAGCAGGATTCCGGGACGGTTCTATGGCTACACCTTC,CASRIPGRFYGYTF